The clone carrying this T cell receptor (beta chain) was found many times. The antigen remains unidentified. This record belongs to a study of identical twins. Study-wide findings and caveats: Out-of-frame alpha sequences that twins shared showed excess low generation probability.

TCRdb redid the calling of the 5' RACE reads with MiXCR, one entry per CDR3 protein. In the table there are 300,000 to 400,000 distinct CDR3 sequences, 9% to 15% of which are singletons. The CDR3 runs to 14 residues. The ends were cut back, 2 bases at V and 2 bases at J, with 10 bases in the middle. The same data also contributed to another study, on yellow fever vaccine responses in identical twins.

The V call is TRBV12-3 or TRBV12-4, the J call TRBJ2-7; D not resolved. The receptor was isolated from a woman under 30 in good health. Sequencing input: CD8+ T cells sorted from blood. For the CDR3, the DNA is TGTGCCAGCAGTTTATCGGCTGGGCCCTACGAGCAGTACTTC. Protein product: CASSLSAGPYEQYF.